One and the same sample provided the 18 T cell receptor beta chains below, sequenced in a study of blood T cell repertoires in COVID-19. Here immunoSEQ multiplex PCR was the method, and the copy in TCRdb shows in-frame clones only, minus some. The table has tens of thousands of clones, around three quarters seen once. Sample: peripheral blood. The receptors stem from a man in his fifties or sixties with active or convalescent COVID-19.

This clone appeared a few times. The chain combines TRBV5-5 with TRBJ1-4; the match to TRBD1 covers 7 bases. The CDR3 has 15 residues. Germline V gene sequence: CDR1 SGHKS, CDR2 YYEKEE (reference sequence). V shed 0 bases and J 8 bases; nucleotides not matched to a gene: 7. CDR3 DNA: TGTGCCAGCAGCTTGGGCCCTACAGGGGCCGAAAAACTGTTTTTT. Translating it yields CASSLGPTGAEKLFF.

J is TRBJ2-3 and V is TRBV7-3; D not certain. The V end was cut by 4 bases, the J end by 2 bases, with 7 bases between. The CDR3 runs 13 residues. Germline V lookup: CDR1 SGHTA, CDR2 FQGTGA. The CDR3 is CASSSTDTDTQYF. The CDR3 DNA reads TGTGCCAGCAGCTCTACAGACACAGATACGCAGTATTTT.

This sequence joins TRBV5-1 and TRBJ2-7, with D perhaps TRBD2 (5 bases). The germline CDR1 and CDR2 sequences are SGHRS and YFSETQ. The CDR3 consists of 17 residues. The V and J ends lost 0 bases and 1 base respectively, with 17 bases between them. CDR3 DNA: TGCGCCAGCAGCTTGGGCCCCTCGAGAAGAGGGTCCTACGAGCAGTACTTC. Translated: CASSLGPSRRGSYEQYF.

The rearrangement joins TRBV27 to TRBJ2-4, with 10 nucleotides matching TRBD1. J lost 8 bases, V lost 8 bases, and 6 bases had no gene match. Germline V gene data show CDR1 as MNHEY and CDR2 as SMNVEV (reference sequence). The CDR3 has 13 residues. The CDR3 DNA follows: TGTGCCAGCTCTCGGACAGGGGGTGACATTCAGTACTTC. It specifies CASSRTGGDIQYF.

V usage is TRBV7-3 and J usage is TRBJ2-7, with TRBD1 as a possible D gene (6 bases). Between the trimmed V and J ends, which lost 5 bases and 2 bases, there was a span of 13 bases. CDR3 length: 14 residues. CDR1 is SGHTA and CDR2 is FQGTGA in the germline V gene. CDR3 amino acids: CASSRDNGPYEQYF. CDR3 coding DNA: TGTGCCAGCAGCCGGGACAACGGCCCCTACGAGCAGTACTTC.

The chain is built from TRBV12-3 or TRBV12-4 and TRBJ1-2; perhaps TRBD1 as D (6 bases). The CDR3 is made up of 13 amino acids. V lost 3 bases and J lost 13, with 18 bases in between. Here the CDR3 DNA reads TGTGCCAGCAGTTTCCGGACAGCCGACGTTCTCACCTTC. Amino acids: CASSFRTADVLTF.

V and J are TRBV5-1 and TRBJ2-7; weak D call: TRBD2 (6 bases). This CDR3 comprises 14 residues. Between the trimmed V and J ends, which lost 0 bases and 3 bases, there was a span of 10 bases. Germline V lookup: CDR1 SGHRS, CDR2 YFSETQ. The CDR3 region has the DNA TGCGCCAGCAGCTTGGCCCAGGAGGGCTACGAGCAGTACTTC. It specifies CASSLAQEGYEQYF.

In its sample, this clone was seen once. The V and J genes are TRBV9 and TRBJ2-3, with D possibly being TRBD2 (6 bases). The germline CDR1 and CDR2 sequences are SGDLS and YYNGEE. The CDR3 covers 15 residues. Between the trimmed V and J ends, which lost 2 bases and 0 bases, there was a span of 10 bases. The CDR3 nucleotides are TGTGCCAGCAGCGTGTGGGGGGAAAGCACAGATACGCAGTATTTT. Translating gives CASSVWGESTDTQYF.

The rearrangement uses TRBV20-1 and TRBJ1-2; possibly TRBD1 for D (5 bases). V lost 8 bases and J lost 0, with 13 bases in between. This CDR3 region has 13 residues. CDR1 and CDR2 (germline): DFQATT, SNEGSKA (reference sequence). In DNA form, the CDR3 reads TGCAGTACTAATGACAGAACTAACTATGGCTACACCTTC. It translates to CSTNDRTNYGYTF.

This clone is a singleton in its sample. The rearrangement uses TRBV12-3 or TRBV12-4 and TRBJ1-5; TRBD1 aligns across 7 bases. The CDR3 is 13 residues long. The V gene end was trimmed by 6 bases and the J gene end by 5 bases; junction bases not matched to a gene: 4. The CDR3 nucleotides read TGTGCCAGCAGCCAGGGGGGAGATCAGCCCCAGCATTTT. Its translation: CASSQGGDQPQHF.

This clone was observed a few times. As DNA, the CDR3 is TGTGCCAGCAGCGACAGGGGGCTTGGCTACACCTTC. Translated, it gives CASSDRGLGYTF. The V gene is TRBV7-2, the J gene TRBJ1-2; 10 positions agree with TRBD1. Looked up from germline, CDR1 is SGHTA and CDR2 is FQGNSA. The CDR3 totals 12 residues. V lost 5 bases to trimming and J lost 7 bases; unmatched junction nucleotides: 1.

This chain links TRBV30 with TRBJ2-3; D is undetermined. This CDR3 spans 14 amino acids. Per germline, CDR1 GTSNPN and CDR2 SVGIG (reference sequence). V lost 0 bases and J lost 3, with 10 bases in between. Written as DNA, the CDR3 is TGTGCCTGGAGTGTACTATCCGGGACAGATACGCAGTATTTT. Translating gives CAWSVLSGTDTQYF.

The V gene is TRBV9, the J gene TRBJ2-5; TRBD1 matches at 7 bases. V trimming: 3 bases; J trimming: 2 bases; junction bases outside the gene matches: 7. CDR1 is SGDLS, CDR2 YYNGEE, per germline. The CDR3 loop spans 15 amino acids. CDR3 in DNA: TGTGCCAGCAGCGGATCGGGACAGACGCAAGAGACCCAGTACTTC. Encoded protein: CASSGSGQTQETQYF.

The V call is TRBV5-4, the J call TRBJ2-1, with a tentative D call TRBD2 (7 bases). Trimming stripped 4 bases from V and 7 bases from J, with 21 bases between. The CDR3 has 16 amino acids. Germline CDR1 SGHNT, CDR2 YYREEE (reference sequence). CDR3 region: CASSPGRGGAANEQFF. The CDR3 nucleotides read TGTGCCAGCAGCCCGGGGCGAGGGGGGGCCGCGAATGAGCAGTTCTTC.

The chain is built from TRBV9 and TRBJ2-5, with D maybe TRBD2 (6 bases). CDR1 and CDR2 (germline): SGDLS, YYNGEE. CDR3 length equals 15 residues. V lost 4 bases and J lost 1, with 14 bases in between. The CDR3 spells CASSPYLGGQETQYF. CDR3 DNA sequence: TGTGCCAGCAGCCCTTATTTGGGGGGCCAAGAGACCCAGTACTTC.

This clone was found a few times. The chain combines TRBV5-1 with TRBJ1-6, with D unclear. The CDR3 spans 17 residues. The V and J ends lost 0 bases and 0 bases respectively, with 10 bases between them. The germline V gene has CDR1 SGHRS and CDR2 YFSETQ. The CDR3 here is CASSLEFGSSYNSPLHF. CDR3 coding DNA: TGCGCCAGCAGCTTGGAATTCGGGAGCTCCTATAATTCACCCCTCCACTTT.

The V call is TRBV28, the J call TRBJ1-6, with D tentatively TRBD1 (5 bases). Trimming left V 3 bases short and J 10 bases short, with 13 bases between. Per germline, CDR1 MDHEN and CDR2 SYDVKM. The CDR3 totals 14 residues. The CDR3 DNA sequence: TGTGCCAGCAGTTTTCGGGGGGTGAGGTCACCCCTCCACTTT. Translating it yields CASSFRGVRSPLHF. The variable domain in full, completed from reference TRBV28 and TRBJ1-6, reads DVKVTQSSRYLVKRTGEKVFLECVQDMDHENMFWYRQDPGLGLRLIYFSYDVKMKEKGDIPEGYSVSREKKERFSLILESASTNQTSMYLCASSFRGVRSPLHFGNGTRLTVT.

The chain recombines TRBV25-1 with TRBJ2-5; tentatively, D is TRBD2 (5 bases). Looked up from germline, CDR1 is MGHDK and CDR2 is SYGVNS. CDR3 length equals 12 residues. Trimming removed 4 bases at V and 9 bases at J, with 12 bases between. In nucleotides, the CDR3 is TGTGCCAGCAGTGGTACCACCGGGGCCCAGTACTTC. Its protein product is CASSGTTGAQYF.